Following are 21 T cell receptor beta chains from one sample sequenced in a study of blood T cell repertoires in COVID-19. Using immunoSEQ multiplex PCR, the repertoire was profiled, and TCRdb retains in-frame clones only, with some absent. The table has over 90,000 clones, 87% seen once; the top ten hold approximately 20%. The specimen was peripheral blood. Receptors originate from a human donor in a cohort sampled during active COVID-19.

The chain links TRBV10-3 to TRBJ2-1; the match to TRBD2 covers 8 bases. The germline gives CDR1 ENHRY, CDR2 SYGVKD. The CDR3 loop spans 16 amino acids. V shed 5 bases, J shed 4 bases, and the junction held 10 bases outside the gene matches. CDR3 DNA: TGTGCCATCAGTAGGTCCACGGGAGGGTTTTACAATGAGCAGTTCTTC. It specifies CAISRSTGGFYNEQFF.

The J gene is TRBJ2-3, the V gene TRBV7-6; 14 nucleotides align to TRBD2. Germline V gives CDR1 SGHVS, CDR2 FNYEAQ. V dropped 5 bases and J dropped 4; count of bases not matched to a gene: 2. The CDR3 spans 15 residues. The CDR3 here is CASSPGLAGADTQYF. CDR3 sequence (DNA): TGTGCCAGCAGCCCGGGACTAGCGGGAGCAGATACGCAGTATTTT.

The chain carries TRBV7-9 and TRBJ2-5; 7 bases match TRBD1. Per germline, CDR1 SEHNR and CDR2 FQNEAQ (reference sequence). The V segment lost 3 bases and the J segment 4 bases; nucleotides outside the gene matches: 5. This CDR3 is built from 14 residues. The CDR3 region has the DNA TGTGCCAGCAGCTTCGAGGGGGCGGGAGAGACCCAGTACTTC. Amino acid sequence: CASSFEGAGETQYF.

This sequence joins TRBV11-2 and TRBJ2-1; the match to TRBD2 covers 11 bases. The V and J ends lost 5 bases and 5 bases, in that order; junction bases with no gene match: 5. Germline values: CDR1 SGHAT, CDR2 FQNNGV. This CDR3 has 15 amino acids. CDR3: CASSTSGRIHNEQFF. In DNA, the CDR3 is TGTGCCAGCAGCACTAGCGGGAGAATACACAATGAGCAGTTCTTC.

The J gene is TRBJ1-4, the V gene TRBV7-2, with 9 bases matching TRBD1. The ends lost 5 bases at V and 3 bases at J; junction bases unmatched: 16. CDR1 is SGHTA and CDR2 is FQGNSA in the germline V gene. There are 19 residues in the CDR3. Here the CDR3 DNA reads TGTGCCAGCAGCCCAAGGACAGGGGCCGGGGGACTTTCTAATGAAAAACTGTTTTTT. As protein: CASSPRTGAGGLSNEKLFF.

CDR3 DNA sequence: TGTGCCAGCAGACCTATAAAAAGACTAGCGGGAGGGCGAACGAACACCGGGGAGCTGTTTTTT. Protein: CASRPIKRLAGGRTNTGELFF. This rearrangement joins TRBV6-2 or TRBV6-3 to TRBJ2-2; TRBD2 agrees at 14 bases. There are 21 residues in the CDR3. CDR1 and CDR2 from the germline V gene are MNHEY and SVGEGT. The J segment lost 0 bases and the V segment lost 6 bases, leaving 15 bases of the junction unmatched.

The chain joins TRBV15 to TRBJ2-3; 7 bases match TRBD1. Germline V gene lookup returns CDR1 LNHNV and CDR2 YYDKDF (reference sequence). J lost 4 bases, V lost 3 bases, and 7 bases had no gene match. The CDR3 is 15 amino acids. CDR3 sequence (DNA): TGTGCCACCAGCAGCGCTAGGACAGGTCCAGATACGCAGTATTTT. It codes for CATSSARTGPDTQYF. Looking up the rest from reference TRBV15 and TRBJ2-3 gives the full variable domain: DAMVIQNPRYQVTQFGKPVTLSCSQTLNHNVMYWYQQKSSQAPKLLFHYYDKDFNNEADTPDNFQSRRPNTSFCFLDIRSPGLGDTAMYLCATSSARTGPDTQYFGPGTRLTVL.

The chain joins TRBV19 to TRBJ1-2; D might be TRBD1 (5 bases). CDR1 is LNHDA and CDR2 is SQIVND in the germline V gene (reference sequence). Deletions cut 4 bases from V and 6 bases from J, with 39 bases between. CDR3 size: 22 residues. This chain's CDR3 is CASSTEDGGNLYSYFEDHGYTF. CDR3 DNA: TGTGCCAGTAGTACCGAGGACGGGGGGAATCTCTATTCCTATTTCGAGGACCATGGCTACACCTTC.

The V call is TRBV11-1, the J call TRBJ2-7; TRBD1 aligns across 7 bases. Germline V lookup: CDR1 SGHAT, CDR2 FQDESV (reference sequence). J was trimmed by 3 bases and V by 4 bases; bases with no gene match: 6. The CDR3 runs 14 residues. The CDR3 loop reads CASSSRGSHYEQYF. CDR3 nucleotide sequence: TGTGCCAGCAGCTCCAGGGGGTCCCACTACGAGCAGTACTTC.

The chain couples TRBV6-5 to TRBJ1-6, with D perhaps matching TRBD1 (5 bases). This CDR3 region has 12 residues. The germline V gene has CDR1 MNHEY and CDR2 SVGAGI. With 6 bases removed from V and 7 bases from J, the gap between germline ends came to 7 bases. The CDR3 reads CASSAGNSPLHF. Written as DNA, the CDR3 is TGTGCCAGCAGCGCAGGGAATTCACCCCTCCACTTT.

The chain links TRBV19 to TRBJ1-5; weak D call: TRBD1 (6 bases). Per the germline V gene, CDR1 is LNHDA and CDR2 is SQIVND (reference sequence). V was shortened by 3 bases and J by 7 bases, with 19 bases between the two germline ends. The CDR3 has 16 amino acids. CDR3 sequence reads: CASSIQTRGLGQPQHF. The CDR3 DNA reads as TGTGCCAGTAGTATTCAGACCAGGGGTCTAGGGCAGCCCCAGCATTTT.

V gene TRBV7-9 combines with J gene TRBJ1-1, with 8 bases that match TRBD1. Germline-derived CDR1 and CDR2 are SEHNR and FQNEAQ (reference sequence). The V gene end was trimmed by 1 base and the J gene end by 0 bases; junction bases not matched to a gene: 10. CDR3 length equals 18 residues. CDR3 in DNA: TGTGCCAGCAGCTTAGACCGATTGAAACAGGGGGTGAACACTGAAGCTTTCTTT. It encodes CASSLDRLKQGVNTEAFF.

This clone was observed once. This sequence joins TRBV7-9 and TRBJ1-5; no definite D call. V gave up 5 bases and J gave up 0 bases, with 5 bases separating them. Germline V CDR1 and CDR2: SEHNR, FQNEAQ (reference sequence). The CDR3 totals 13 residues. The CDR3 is CASSLNSNQPQHF. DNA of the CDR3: TGTGCCAGCAGCCTTAATAGCAATCAGCCCCAGCATTTT.

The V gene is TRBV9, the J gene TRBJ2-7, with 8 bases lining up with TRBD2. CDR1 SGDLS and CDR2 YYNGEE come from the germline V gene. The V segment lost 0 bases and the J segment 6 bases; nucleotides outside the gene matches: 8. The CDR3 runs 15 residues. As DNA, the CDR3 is TGTGCCAGCAGCGTAGCTACGGGAGGGCCGCGCGAGCAGTACTTC. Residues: CASSVATGGPREQYF.

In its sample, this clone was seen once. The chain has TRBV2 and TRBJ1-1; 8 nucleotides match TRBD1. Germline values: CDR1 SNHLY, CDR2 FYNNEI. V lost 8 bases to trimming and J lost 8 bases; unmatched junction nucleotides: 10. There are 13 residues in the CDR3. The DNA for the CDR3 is TGTGCCAGCGGGACAGGTATGAACTCGGAAGCTTTCTTT. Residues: CASGTGMNSEAFF.

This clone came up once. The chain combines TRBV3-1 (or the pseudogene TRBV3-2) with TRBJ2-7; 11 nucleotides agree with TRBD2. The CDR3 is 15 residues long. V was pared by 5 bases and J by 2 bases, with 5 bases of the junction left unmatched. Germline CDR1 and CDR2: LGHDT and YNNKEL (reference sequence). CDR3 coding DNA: TGTGCCAGCAGCTTCGGGACTAGCGGTACCTACGAGCAGTACTTC. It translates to CASSFGTSGTYEQYF.

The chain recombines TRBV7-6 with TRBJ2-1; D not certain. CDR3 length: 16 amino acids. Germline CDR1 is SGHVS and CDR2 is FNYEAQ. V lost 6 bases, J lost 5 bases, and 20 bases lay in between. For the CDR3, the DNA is TGTGCCAGCAGTCTTAGAGGTACTGGAACAAACAATGAGCAGTTCTTC. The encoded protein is CASSLRGTGTNNEQFF.

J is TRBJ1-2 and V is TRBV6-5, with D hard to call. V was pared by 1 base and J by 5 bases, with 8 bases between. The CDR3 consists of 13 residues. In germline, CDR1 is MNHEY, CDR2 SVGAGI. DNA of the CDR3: TGTGCCAGCAGTTACTACGGTCTATATGGCTACACCTTC. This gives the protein CASSYYGLYGYTF.

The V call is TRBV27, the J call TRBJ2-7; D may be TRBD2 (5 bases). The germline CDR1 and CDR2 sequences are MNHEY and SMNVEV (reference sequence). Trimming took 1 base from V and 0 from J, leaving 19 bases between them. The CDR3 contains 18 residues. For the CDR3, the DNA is TGTGCCAGCAGTTTATTGAGCCCCGAGGGCGGGCACTCCTACGAGCAGTACTTC. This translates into CASSLLSPEGGHSYEQYF.

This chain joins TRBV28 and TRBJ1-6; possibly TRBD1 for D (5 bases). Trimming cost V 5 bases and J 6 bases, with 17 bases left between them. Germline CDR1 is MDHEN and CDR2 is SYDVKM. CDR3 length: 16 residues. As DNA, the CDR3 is TGTGCCAGCAGTCCCCCCAGCAGGGCCCCTAATTCACCCCTCCACTTT. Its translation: CASSPPSRAPNSPLHF.

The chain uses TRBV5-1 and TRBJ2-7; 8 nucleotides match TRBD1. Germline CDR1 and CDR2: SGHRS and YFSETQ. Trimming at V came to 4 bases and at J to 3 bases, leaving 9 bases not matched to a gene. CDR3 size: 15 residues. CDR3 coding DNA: TGCGCCAGCAGCCTTGGAACAGGGGGTCTCTACGAGCAGTACTTC. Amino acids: CASSLGTGGLYEQYF.